These T cell receptor beta chains were read from a single sample in a study of blood T cell repertoires in COVID-19. Libraries were prepared by immunoSEQ multiplex PCR; TCRdb keeps only in-frame clonotypes and omits some of them. Of some 270,000 clones detected, 85% to 95% appear once; the ten largest clones hold 2.8%. Sequenced input: PBMCs or T cells enriched from blood (not recorded which). These receptor sequences come from a man aged 35 to 55 who had been exposed to COVID-19. Both conserved end residues are part of each CDR3. Clone size appears in some rows only: once, few, many, or a class for an expanded clone.

j_call,clone_size,v_call,cdr3_aa
TRBJ2-7,once,TRBV5-1,CASSLSGTPSYEQYF
TRBJ2-5,NA,TRBV5-4,CSVETGTQETQYF
TRBJ2-3,NA,TRBV5-4,CASSFDRGTDTQYF
TRBJ2-7,NA,TRBV7-2,CASSRGLAGGSYEQYF
TRBJ2-7,NA,TRBV11-2,CASSLLAGFYEQYF
TRBJ1-5,NA,TRBV19,CASSSPRTGYNQPQHF
TRBJ1-6,NA,TRBV28,CASSWTESSYNSPLHF
TRBJ1-1,NA,TRBV19,CASSYRQGVYTEAFF
TRBJ2-1,NA,TRBV1,CTSSPPGSKSSYNEQFF
TRBJ1-5,NA,TRBV6-5,CASSYSGTDRSPQHF
TRBJ2-5,NA,TRBV19,CASNSGQGVLQETQYF
TRBJ1-2,once,TRBV14,CASSHSFVNYGYTF
TRBJ2-1,NA,TRBV9,CASSLEGSSYNEQFF
TRBJ1-1,few,TRBV28,CASRPQGTEAFF
TRBJ2-3,NA,TRBV7-9,CASSRTSGRTDTQYF
TRBJ2-7,NA,TRBV4-1,CASSQESGRAYEQYF
TRBJ2-3,NA,TRBV19,CASSIDRGHGDTQYF
TRBJ2-7,NA,TRBV19,CASSKWGELDEQYF
TRBJ1-1,NA,TRBV2,CASSVQGPSTEAFF
TRBJ2-1,NA,TRBV6-4,CASSRQGAGNNEQFF
TRBJ2-7,NA,TRBV21-1,CASSKERTPDRAYEQYF
TRBJ2-7,NA,TRBV12-3/TRBV12-4,CASSSAGAHEQYF